This entry features one T cell receptor beta chain sequence. Its antigen is not known. The sample belongs to a study of T cell clones after liver transplantation. CDR1 and CDR2 (germline): SQVTM, ANQGSEA. The V gene lost 0 bases and the J gene lost 12 bases, with 4 bases spanning the gap. The CDR3 is 9 amino acids. Study outcomes and limitations: Migration into the graft, not deletion, may explain lost graft donor-reactive T cells.

Some clones are missing from TCRdb's copy, which holds only in-frame ones; the method was immunoSEQ multiplex PCR. The table has more than 95,000 clones, 90% seen once; the top ten hold around 0.86%. This sequence joins TRBV29-1 and TRBJ2-3, with D uncertain. This TCR came from a human patient who received a liver transplant. Some T cells could come from the graft donor. Sequenced material: CD4+ T cells from blood, taken 12 months after liver transplant. CDR3 sequence reads: CSVEDGQYF. The CDR3 DNA reads TGCAGCGTTGAAGATGGACAGTATTTT.